The clone carrying this T cell receptor (beta chain) was counted only a few times. What it recognizes is unknown. The sample originates from a study of graft-versus-host responses after intestinal transplantation. Study-level findings and limits: High graft-versus-host to host-versus-graft clonal ratios were found in allografts of patients who had graft-donor T cell macrochimerism. GvH clones were found in recipient marrow; some appeared first in ileum or blood.

The data were produced by immunoSEQ multiplex PCR, yet TCRdb's version contains in-frame clones alone and is incomplete. The data contain around 40,000 clones, roughly 95% of them singletons. J gave up 1 base and V 7 bases, and 3 bases lay outside the gene matches. The CDR3 spans 13 residues. The germline V gene has CDR1 WNHNN and CDR2 SYGVQD (reference sequence). The source material was unstimulated CD4+ T cells sorted from spleen or lymph node cells, sampled before transplant. The sequence derives from a human donor who was the organ donor for an intestinal transplant. The V gene is TRBV10-1, the J gene TRBJ1-2; 7 bases align to TRBD1. The CDR3 reads CASTPGGNYGYTF. The CDR3 DNA is TGCGCCAGCACCCCAGGGGGTAACTATGGCTACACCTTC.